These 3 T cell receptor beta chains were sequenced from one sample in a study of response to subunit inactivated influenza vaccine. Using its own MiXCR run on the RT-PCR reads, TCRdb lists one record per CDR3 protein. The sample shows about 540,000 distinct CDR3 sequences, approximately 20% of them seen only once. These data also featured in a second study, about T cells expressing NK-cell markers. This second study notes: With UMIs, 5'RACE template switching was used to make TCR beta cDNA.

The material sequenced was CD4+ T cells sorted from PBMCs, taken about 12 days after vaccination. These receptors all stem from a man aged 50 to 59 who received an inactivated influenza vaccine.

The CDR3, as DNA: TGTGCCAGCAGCTTAGTTGGGTCGGCGGGGGGTTCCTACAATGAGCAGTTCTTC. This gives the protein CASSLVGSAGGSYNEQFF. The V gene is TRBV11-2, the J gene TRBJ2-1; 8 bases map to TRBD2. The germline gives CDR1 SGHAT, CDR2 FQNNGV. Trimming cost V 1 base and J 1 base; bases outside gene matches: 9. The CDR3 spans 18 residues.

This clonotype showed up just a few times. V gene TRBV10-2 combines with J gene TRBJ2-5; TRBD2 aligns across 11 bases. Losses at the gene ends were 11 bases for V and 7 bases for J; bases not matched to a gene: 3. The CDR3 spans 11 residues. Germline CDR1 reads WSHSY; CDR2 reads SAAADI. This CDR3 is CAVGTSGTQYF. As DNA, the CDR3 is TGCGCCGTCGGGACTAGCGGGACCCAGTACTTC.

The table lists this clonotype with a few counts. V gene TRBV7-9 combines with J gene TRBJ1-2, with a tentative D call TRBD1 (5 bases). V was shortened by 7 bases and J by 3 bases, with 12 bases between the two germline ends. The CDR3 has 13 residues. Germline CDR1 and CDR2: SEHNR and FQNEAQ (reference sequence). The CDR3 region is CASTRGTDYGYTF. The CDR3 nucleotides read TGTGCCAGCACCCGCGGGACGGACTATGGCTACACCTTC.